Sequencing of this T cell receptor beta chain was carried out in a study of OX40 agonist ivuxolimab in advanced cancers. Study findings and constraints: Low levels of normalized T-cell clonal expansion also appeared in some nonresponders. Clonal expansion by week 6 occurred in CD4+ and CD8+ blood T cells (at 0.1 to 3.0 mg/kg). The specificity for antigen of the expanded peripheral T cells was not determined.

The CDR3 covers 14 residues. CDR1 is KGHSH, CDR2 LQKENI, per germline. Trimming shortened V by 2 bases and J by 3 bases, and 9 bases separated the two germline ends. Autoimmune disease history or systemic immunosuppression meant exclusion. The table came from immunoSEQ multiplex PCR; TCRdb's copy has only in-frame clones and leaves some out. Among some 47,000 clones listed, 70% to 80% were seen once. Worth noting for this clone: Its antigen is currently unknown.

This chain joins TRBV18 and TRBJ2-3; D is perhaps TRBD2 (6 bases). Sequences were derived from CD4+ or CD8+ T cells sorted from blood, sampled in a trial of the OX40 agonist ivuxolimab. The TCR was taken from an adult with an advanced solid tumor such as melanoma, head and neck, liver or kidney cancer. The CDR3 coding sequence is TGTGCCAGCTCACCAGAGGCGGGGACAGATACGCAGTATTTT. Residues: CASSPEAGTDTQYF. The entire variable domain, with the rest obtained from reference TRBV18 and TRBJ2-3, is as follows: NAGVMQNPRHLVRRRGQEARLRCSPMKGHSHVYWYRQLPEEGLKFMVYLQKENIIDESGMPKERFSAEFPKEGPSILRIQQVVRGDSAAYFCASSPEAGTDTQYFGPGTRLTVL.